These 30 T cell receptor beta chains were all obtained from the same sample, sequenced in a study of shared clonotypes between healthy human individuals. Produced via immunoSEQ multiplex PCR; TCRdb's table is partial and in-frame only. This sample has about 820,000 clones; roughly 92% occur once, and the top ten carry about 25%. In the naive CD8 group, cells lacked CD45RO and were positively selected for CCR7, so terminally differentiated effector memory CD45RA+ cells were left out. Sequencing input: naive CD8+ T cells sorted from blood. These receptors came from a man younger than 40 in good health.

The chain uses TRBV14 and TRBJ2-1; TRBD2 might be the D (5 bases). V was clipped by 4 bases and J by 3 bases, with 16 bases between them. Looked up from germline, CDR1 is SGHDN and CDR2 is FVKESK. This CDR3 has 16 residues. The CDR3 bases are TGTGCCAGCAGCCCCCCCCGGACTTCCTTCTACAATGAGCAGTTCTTC. Encoded protein: CASSPPRTSFYNEQFF.

This clone occurred once. The chain employs TRBV10-2 and TRBJ2-2; TRBD2 agrees at 9 bases. Germline V CDR1 and CDR2: WSHSY, SAAADI. V dropped 5 bases and J dropped 1; count of bases not matched to a gene: 2. This CDR3 has 15 amino acids. The CDR3 DNA reads as TGCGCCAGCAGTTCAGCGGGAGGGAACACCGGGGAGCTGTTTTTT. It encodes CASSSAGGNTGELFF.

There are a few counts of this clone. The chain has TRBV5-6 and TRBJ2-7; 9 nucleotides align to TRBD1. Germline V gene lookup returns CDR1 SGHDT and CDR2 YYEEEE. This CDR3 spans 15 amino acids. J was trimmed by 1 base and V by 4 bases; bases with no gene match: 6. CDR3 nucleotide sequence: TGTGCCAGCAGCAGGGGACAGGGCCAATCCTACGAGCAGTACTTC. Translating gives CASSRGQGQSYEQYF.

The CDR3 loop is CASGTGVDTQYF. CDR3 nucleotide sequence: TGTGCCAGCGGGACAGGGGTAGATACGCAGTATTTT. The chain combines TRBV19 with TRBJ2-3; TRBD1 matches at 10 bases. The V gene end was trimmed by 9 bases and the J gene end by 5 bases; junction bases not matched to a gene: 2. The CDR3 runs to 12 residues. In germline, CDR1 is LNHDA, CDR2 SQIVND (reference sequence). Filled out from reference TRBV19 and TRBJ2-3, the complete variable domain reads DGGITQSPKYLFRKEGQNVTLSCEQNLNHDAMYWYRQDPGQGLRLIYYSQIVNDFQKGDIAEGYSVSREKKESFPLTVTSAQKNPTAFYLCASGTGVDTQYFGPGTRLTVL.

The CDR3 protein is CASSQTADHVITEAFF. The CDR3 nucleotides read TGCGCCAGCAGCCAAACAGCGGATCACGTGATCACTGAAGCTTTCTTT. The V gene is TRBV4-3, the J gene TRBJ1-1; D gene uncertain. Trimming shortened V by 2 bases and J by 4 bases, and 17 bases separated the two germline ends. This CDR3 spans 16 amino acids. Germline loops: CDR1 LGHNA, CDR2 YSLEER.

The rearrangement uses TRBV25-1 and TRBJ2-7; D is perhaps TRBD1 or TRBD2 (5 bases each). The CDR3 length is 15 residues. Germline-derived CDR1 and CDR2 are MGHDK and SYGVNS. Trimming removed 4 bases at V and 2 bases at J, with 15 bases between. The CDR3 sequence is CASSAYRTRTYEQYF. The CDR3 region has the DNA TGTGCCAGCAGTGCCTACAGGACTCGGACCTACGAGCAGTACTTC.

The chain joins TRBV27 to TRBJ2-5, with 8 bases that match TRBD2. Trimming took 5 bases from V and 4 from J; bases not matched to a gene: 9. CDR1 and CDR2 from the germline V gene are MNHEY and SMNVEV (reference sequence). The CDR3 has 15 amino acids. CDR3 coding DNA: TGTGCCAGCAGTCCCCTGCTAGCGGGTACAGAGACCCAGTACTTC. Translation gives CASSPLLAGTETQYF.

The chain combines TRBV2 with TRBJ2-3; 7 positions agree with TRBD1. CDR3 length: 14 amino acids. The germline gives CDR1 SNHLY, CDR2 FYNNEI. The V gene end was trimmed by 4 bases and the J gene end by 1 base; junction bases not matched to a gene: 2. CDR3 bases: TGTGCCAGCAGTGCCGGGACAGGCACAGATACGCAGTATTTT. Protein product: CASSAGTGTDTQYF.

This clone is a singleton in its sample. The sample carries other DNA sequences with the same CDR3. The chain has TRBV2 and TRBJ2-7; TRBD1 agrees at 7 bases. CDR3 size: 14 residues. V shed 1 base, J shed 2 bases, and the junction held 2 bases outside the gene matches. Looked up from germline, CDR1 is SNHLY and CDR2 is FYNNEI. The CDR3 region is CASSEGTGAYEQYF. The CDR3 region has the DNA TGTGCCAGCAGTGAAGGGACAGGAGCCTACGAGCAGTACTTC.

To note about this clone: The sample has other DNA sequences that encode this CDR3 too. V usage is TRBV4-3 and J usage is TRBJ2-7, with D perhaps TRBD2 (6 bases). In germline, CDR1 is LGHNA, CDR2 YSLEER. The germline V and J ends were trimmed by 3 bases and 3 bases, with 9 bases remaining between them. The CDR3 runs to 13 residues. The DNA for the CDR3 is TGCGCCAGCAGCCAGTTTAGCGGCTACGAGCAGTACTTC. It codes for CASSQFSGYEQYF.

The rearrangement joins TRBV7-8 to TRBJ2-7; D is perhaps TRBD1 (6 bases). The V gene lost 9 bases and the J gene lost 3 bases, with 21 bases spanning the gap. The germline gives CDR1 SGHVS, CDR2 FQNEAQ. This CDR3 has 15 amino acids. The CDR3 coding sequence is TGTGCCAGTTACGACAGGATGGGGAGTTTCTACGAGCAGTACTTC. It specifies CASYDRMGSFYEQYF.

This chain links TRBV10-3 with TRBJ2-7; unclear D gene. Germline V CDR1 and CDR2: ENHRY, SYGVKD. Trimming removed 2 bases from V and 3 bases from J, with 8 bases in between. The CDR3 loop spans 13 amino acids. The CDR3 DNA follows: TGTGCCATCAGTGAGCGGAACTACTACGAGCAGTACTTC. Its protein is CAISERNYYEQYF.

CDR3 sequence reads: CASSHGVGGSYEQYF. In nucleotides, the CDR3 is TGTGCCAGCAGCCACGGGGTAGGGGGTTCCTACGAGCAGTACTTC. The genes are TRBV11-2 and TRBJ2-7, with D tentatively TRBD1 (6 bases). V lost 5 bases, J lost 1 base, and 15 bases lay in between. This CDR3 has 15 amino acids. CDR1 is SGHAT, CDR2 FQNNGV, per germline.

In DNA form, the CDR3 reads TGTGCCAGCAGTTTCTCTAGGACAGCCTATGGCTACACCTTC. Protein: CASSFSRTAYGYTF. The chain has TRBV27 and TRBJ1-2, with D tentatively TRBD1 (6 bases). V shed 3 bases and J shed 4 bases, with 12 bases lying between them. The CDR3 covers 14 residues. Germline CDR1 MNHEY, CDR2 SMNVEV (reference sequence).

V gene TRBV14 combines with J gene TRBJ2-1; weak D call: TRBD2 (5 bases). The CDR3 runs to 16 residues. Trimming took 0 bases from V and 8 from J, leaving 17 bases between them. Germline values: CDR1 SGHDN, CDR2 FVKESK. CDR3 residues: CASSQDLVSSWHEQFF. The CDR3 bases are TGTGCCAGCAGCCAAGACTTGGTTTCTAGCTGGCATGAGCAGTTCTTC.

This chain uses TRBV4-1 with TRBJ2-1; 8 positions agree with TRBD2. The length of the CDR3 is 16 residues. The ends lost 2 bases at V and 0 bases at J; junction bases unmatched: 3. Germline V lookup: CDR1 MGHRA, CDR2 YSYEKL. The CDR3 nucleotides are TGCGCCAGCAGCCAATTACTAGCGGACTCCTACAATGAGCAGTTCTTC. As protein: CASSQLLADSYNEQFF.

The rearrangement links TRBV7-9 to TRBJ1-1; no reliable D call. This CDR3 has 12 residues. Trimming removed 4 bases from V and 7 bases from J, with 10 bases in between. Germline V lookup: CDR1 SEHNR, CDR2 FQNEAQ (reference sequence). The CDR3 protein is CASSSLLREAFF. The DNA for the CDR3 is TGTGCCAGCAGCTCCCTGTTACGTGAAGCTTTCTTT.

The rearrangement uses TRBV27 and TRBJ2-7; D unclear. The V end lost 5 bases, the J end lost 3 bases, and 14 bases lay between the germline ends. The CDR3 contains 14 residues. Germline CDR1 is MNHEY and CDR2 is SMNVEV (reference sequence). CDR3 region: CASSPSVGFYEQYF. CDR3 bases: TGTGCCAGCAGTCCGAGTGTGGGGTTCTACGAGCAGTACTTC.

With regard to this clone: Other DNA sequences of this sample code for an identical CDR3. V usage is TRBV30 and J usage is TRBJ2-6; D not certain. V was pared by 1 base and J by 1 base, with 5 bases between. The length of the CDR3 is 14 residues. The germline V gene encodes CDR1 GTSNPN and CDR2 SVGIG (reference sequence). CDR3 nucleotides: TGTGCCTGGAGTGGAGGTTCTGGGGCCAACGTCCTGACTTTC. Amino acids: CAWSGGSGANVLTF.

This chain links TRBV6-6 with TRBJ2-1; 12 nucleotides line up with TRBD2. Germline CDR1 MNHNY, CDR2 SVGAGI (reference sequence). V shed 4 bases, J shed 4 bases, and the junction held 2 bases outside the gene matches. The CDR3 spans 15 residues. CDR3 sequence: CASSSGLAGYNEQFF. The CDR3 DNA follows: TGTGCCAGCAGTTCGGGACTAGCGGGTTACAATGAGCAGTTCTTC.

The rearrangement joins TRBV11-2 to TRBJ1-3; D not certain. Trimming took 7 bases from V and 7 from J, leaving 11 bases between them. CDR1 is SGHAT and CDR2 is FQNNGV in the germline V gene. This CDR3 has 12 residues. CDR3 DNA sequence: TGTGCCAGCACTCGGGCGACGAACACCATATATTTT. Its translation: CASTRATNTIYF.

The chain couples TRBV9 to TRBJ2-1; 9 bases align to TRBD1. The germline V gene has CDR1 SGDLS and CDR2 YYNGEE. The CDR3 has 15 residues. J lost 4 bases, V lost 4 bases, and 6 bases had no gene match. The CDR3: CASSPTGGGYNEQFF. The CDR3 nucleotides are TGTGCCAGCAGCCCGACAGGGGGTGGGTACAATGAGCAGTTCTTC.

Here the CDR3 reads CASSGLAVGVDTQYF. Here the CDR3 DNA reads TGTGCCAGCAGCGGACTAGCGGTTGGAGTGGATACGCAGTATTTT. The gene calls are TRBV27 and TRBJ2-3; 10 bases map to TRBD2. J was trimmed by 6 bases and V by 6 bases; bases with no gene match: 9. CDR3 size: 15 residues. The germline V gene encodes CDR1 MNHEY and CDR2 SMNVEV (reference sequence).

The rearrangement links TRBV7-9 to TRBJ2-7, with 7 nucleotides matching TRBD1. From germline, CDR1 is SEHNR and CDR2 FQNEAQ (reference sequence). The CDR3 extends over 14 amino acids. Germline trimming cut 4 bases from V and 3 bases from J; bases unmatched to any gene: 6. CDR3 loop: CASSSGQMNYEQYF. CDR3 DNA: TGTGCCAGCAGCTCGGGACAGATGAACTACGAGCAGTACTTC.

The rearrangement uses TRBV27 and TRBJ2-7; D unclear. The CDR3 contains 13 residues. V was clipped by 5 bases and J by 2 bases, with 10 bases between them. The germline gives CDR1 MNHEY, CDR2 SMNVEV (reference sequence). The CDR3 spells CASSQGRPYEQYF. The DNA of the CDR3 is TGTGCCAGCAGTCAAGGGCGCCCCTACGAGCAGTACTTC.

This sequence joins TRBV12-1 and TRBJ2-7. TRBV12-1 is a known pseudogene. This CDR3 is built from 12 residues. CDR3 loop: CASSSRTYEQYF. CDR3 DNA sequence: TGTGCCAGCAGCTCAAGAACCTACGAGCAGTACTTC.

V usage is TRBV6-5 and J usage is TRBJ2-1, with no clear D. This CDR3 region has 13 residues. Germline lookup yields CDR1 MNHEY and CDR2 SVGAGI. The V end lost 5 bases, the J end lost 2 bases, and 7 bases lay between the germline ends. The CDR3 reads CASSTDTYNEQFF. CDR3 DNA: TGTGCCAGCAGTACCGACACCTACAATGAGCAGTTCTTC.

The chain joins TRBV7-2 to TRBJ2-2; no definite D call. From germline, CDR1 is SGHTA and CDR2 FQGNSA. Deletions cut 5 bases from V and 5 bases from J, with 9 bases between. This CDR3 is built from 13 residues. CDR3 nucleotides: TGTGCCAGCAGCCTACCCCTTACCGGGGAGCTGTTTTTT. Protein: CASSLPLTGELFF.

The chain combines TRBV27 with TRBJ1-2; 7 nucleotides agree with TRBD1. Germline V gene lookup returns CDR1 MNHEY and CDR2 SMNVEV (reference sequence). Trimming removed 3 bases from V and 3 bases from J; junction bases left unmatched: 7. This CDR3 is 15 amino acids long. The CDR3: CASSFQGGAYYGYTF. In nucleotides, the CDR3 is TGTGCCAGCAGTTTCCAAGGGGGCGCCTACTATGGCTACACCTTC.

Note on this clone: A read error may account for a junction end that differs from germline. This chain joins TRBV7-7 and TRBJ2-7; possible D gene TRBD1, 6 bases. Germline V CDR1 and CDR2: SSHAT, FNYEAQ (reference sequence). This CDR3 has 13 residues. CDR3 in amino acids: CASSLVQGDEQYF. Here the CDR3 DNA reads TGTGCTAGCAGCTTAGTACAGGGAGACGAGCAGTACTTC. Filled out from reference TRBV7-7 and TRBJ2-7, the complete variable domain reads GAGVSQSPRYKVTKRGQDVTLRCDPISSHATLYWYQQALGQGPEFLTYFNYEAQPDKSGLPSDRFSAERPEGSISTLTIQRTEQRDSAMYRCASSLVQGDEQYFGPGTRLTVT.